These 8 T cell receptor beta chains share one sample of origin, sequenced in a study of shared clonotypes between healthy human individuals. TCRdb keeps only in-frame clones here, not all; method: immunoSEQ multiplex PCR. The sample holds over a million clones, approximately 96% seen once. Material for sequencing was naive CD4+ T cells sorted from blood. Subset defined: CD45RA+ positively selected. Every receptor here comes from a man aged 25-45 years in good health.

The gene calls are TRBV5-1 and TRBJ2-4, with 10 nucleotides matching TRBD1. The junction had 12 bases not matched to a gene; V was cut back by 3 bases and J by 3 bases. This CDR3 spans 18 amino acids. The germline V gene has CDR1 SGHRS and CDR2 YFSETQ. The CDR3 DNA follows: TGCGCCAGCAGCTCGTCCCGGGACAGGGGTTCGGACAAAAACATTCAGTACTTC. This gives the protein CASSSSRDRGSDKNIQYF.

The chain is built from TRBV4-3 and TRBJ2-5, with 9 nucleotides matching TRBD1. This CDR3 is 15 amino acids long. CDR1 and CDR2 (germline): LGHNA, YSLEER. Trimming removed 1 base from V and 4 bases from J; junction bases left unmatched: 4. In nucleotides, the CDR3 is TGCGCCAGCAGCCAAGCGGACAGGGGTGGAGAGACCCAGTACTTC. As protein: CASSQADRGGETQYF.

The chain combines TRBV5-1 with TRBJ2-7; 16 bases are a match to TRBD2. Trimming cost V 5 bases and J 7 bases; bases outside gene matches: 15. The CDR3 totals 18 residues. From germline, CDR1 is SGHRS and CDR2 YFSETQ. In DNA, the CDR3 is TGCGCCAGCAGAGCCCCCCCGGGACTAGCGGGAGGGCCGGGAGAGCAGTACTTC. Its protein is CASRAPPGLAGGPGEQYF.

The chain is built from TRBV4-3 and TRBJ1-2; no clear D gene. V gave up 1 base and J gave up 4 bases, with 16 bases separating them. The CDR3 extends over 16 amino acids. Germline CDR1 is LGHNA and CDR2 is YSLEER. CDR3 in amino acids: CASSQVASGGTYGYTF. The DNA of the CDR3 is TGCGCCAGCAGCCAAGTTGCGTCCGGCGGCACCTATGGCTACACCTTC.

V and J are TRBV7-2 and TRBJ1-4; a weak D match, TRBD1 (5 bases). The germline CDR1 and CDR2 sequences are SGHTA and FQGNSA. Trimming took 5 bases from V and 6 from J, leaving 22 bases between them. The length of the CDR3 is 17 residues. The DNA for the CDR3 is TGTGCCAGCAGCCCAGGGATAGACTCCCTGTCCGATGAAAAACTGTTTTTT. Translating gives CASSPGIDSLSDEKLFF.

This clone was seen only once. The chain carries TRBV19 and TRBJ2-7, with a possible D match to TRBD1 (6 bases). The V gene lost 6 bases and the J gene lost 3 bases, with 18 bases spanning the gap. This CDR3 is 15 amino acids long. CDR1 and CDR2 from the germline V gene are LNHDA and SQIVND (reference sequence). The CDR3 region is CASRQQGASYYEQYF. In DNA, the CDR3 is TGTGCCAGTAGGCAACAGGGCGCGAGCTACTACGAGCAGTACTTC.

V gene TRBV5-6 combines with J gene TRBJ1-1, with a weak D call TRBD1 (6 bases). Trimming took off 6 bases at V and 4 bases at J, with 16 bases between the two ends. Per the germline V gene, CDR1 is SGHDT and CDR2 is YYEEEE. This CDR3 is 14 amino acids long. The CDR3: CASIRTVGVTEAFF. The CDR3 nucleotides read TGTGCCAGCATAAGGACAGTTGGGGTCACTGAAGCTTTCTTT.

Points on this clone: Other nucleotide sequences from this sample produce the same CDR3. The J gene is TRBJ2-7, the V gene TRBV29-1; either TRBD1 or TRBD2 may supply D (5 bases each). V lost 4 bases to trimming and J lost 0 bases, with 13 bases between them. The CDR3 sequence is 14 residues long. Germline CDR1 and CDR2: SQVTM and ANQGSEA. The CDR3 spells CSVVPGRNSYEQYF. The CDR3 DNA follows: TGCAGCGTTGTCCCGGGACGGAACTCCTACGAGCAGTACTTC.